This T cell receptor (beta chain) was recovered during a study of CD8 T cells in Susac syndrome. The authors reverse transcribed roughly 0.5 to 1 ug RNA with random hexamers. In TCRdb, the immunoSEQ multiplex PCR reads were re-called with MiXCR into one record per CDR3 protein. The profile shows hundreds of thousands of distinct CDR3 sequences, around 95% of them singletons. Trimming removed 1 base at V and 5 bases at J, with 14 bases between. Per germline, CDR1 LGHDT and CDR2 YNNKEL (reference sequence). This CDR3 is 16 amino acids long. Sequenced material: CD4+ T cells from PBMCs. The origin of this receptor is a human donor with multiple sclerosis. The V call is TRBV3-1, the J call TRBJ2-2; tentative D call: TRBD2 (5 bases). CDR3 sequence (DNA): TGTGCCAGCAGCCAAGGGTGGGGTCGCGGGACCGGGGAGCTGTTTTTT. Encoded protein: CASSQGWGRGTGELFF.